This T cell receptor beta chain is drawn from a study of T-cell reconstitution after alpha-beta-depleted transplantation in children. Findings of the study overall: The study traced high day-60 TCRbeta diversity in some patients to surviving recipient T cells and thymic progenitors. By about two months after transplant, alpha-beta T cells reportedly arose from several hundred graft clones that had expanded. It was newly produced T cells that mostly accounted for T-cell counts and diversity one year after transplant.

Preparation of the TCRbeta library was carried out with unique molecular identifiers. TCRdb recomputed calls from the PCR reads with MiXCR, one row per CDR3 protein. The data hold about 1,000,000 distinct CDR3 sequences, with about 31% observed a single time. Trimming removed 2 bases from V and 1 base from J, with 11 bases in between. The CDR3 consists of 15 residues. Turning to this clonotype: What it binds is not known.

The receptor was derived from a boy under two years old who had a stem cell transplant for SCID, so the T cells may come from the graft donor. The chain employs TRBV12-3 or TRBV12-4 and TRBJ2-5, with no clear D. The source material was PBMCs, mostly from graft donor cells, sampled 360 days after TCRalphabeta/CD19-depleted stem cell transplant. CDR3 protein: CASSLLETFQETQYF. The CDR3 region has the DNA TGTGCCAGCAGTTTACTCGAGACATTCCAAGAGACCCAGTACTTC.